This TCR beta chain is drawn from a study of CD8+ T cells in alopecia areata. The CDR3 has 15 residues. Germline-derived CDR1 and CDR2 are LNHDA and SQIVND (reference sequence). With 6 bases clipped from V and 8 bases from J, the junction kept 10 bases outside the gene matches. Documented treatment: oral pan-JAK inhibitor, 5-10 mg twice daily. RNA extraction and reverse transcription yielded cDNA as sequencing template. TCRdb's table, derived via immunoSEQ multiplex PCR, lists solely in-frame clones and lacks some. The sample lists some 44,000 clones, around 90% occurring once. Sequenced material: CD8+ T cells sorted from blood, taken at week 24, from a patient treated with tofacitinib. The chain has TRBV19 and TRBJ2-1, with 10 bases lining up with TRBD2. The receptor's source is a human donor with alopecia areata. For the CDR3, the DNA is TGTGCCAGTAGCTTCTCGAGCGGGGGGGTATATGAGCAGTTCTTC. Encoded protein: CASSFSSGGVYEQFF. Full variable domain (outside the CDR3, taken from reference TRBV19 and TRBJ2-1): DGGITQSPKYLFRKEGQNVTLSCEQNLNHDAMYWYRQDPGQGLRLIYYSQIVNDFQKGDIAEGYSVSREKKESFPLTVTSAQKNPTAFYLCASSFSSGGVYEQFFGPGTRLTVL.